This passage covers 17 T cell receptor beta chains from one sample sequenced in a study of siplizumab effects on memory and regulatory T cells. Profiling relied on immunoSEQ multiplex PCR, and the TCRdb table lists in-frame clones only, not all of them. The data hold approximately 120,000 clones, with 92% observed a single time. Sequences were obtained from Tregs sorted from blood. The origin of the receptors is a human donor in good health.

The chain uses TRBV29-1 and TRBJ1-1, with D possibly matching TRBD1 (6 bases). The germline CDR1 and CDR2 sequences are SQVTM and ANQGSEA. The CDR3 has 14 residues. The CDR3 loop reads CSGGTPGVGTEAFF. The CDR3, as DNA: TGCAGTGGGGGGACACCTGGGGTAGGAACTGAAGCTTTCTTT. The whole variable domain, filled in from reference TRBV29-1 and TRBJ1-1, reads SAVISQKPSRDICQRGTSLTIQCQVDSQVTMMFWYRQQPGQSLTLIATANQGSEATYESGFVIDKFPISRPNLTFSTLTVSNMSPEDSSIYLCSGGTPGVGTEAFFGQGTRLTVV.

The chain uses TRBV7-9 and TRBJ2-7, with D uncertain. Trimming left V 5 bases short and J 6 bases short, with 11 bases between. The germline V gene has CDR1 SEHNR and CDR2 FQNEAQ (reference sequence). CDR3 length: 12 residues. The CDR3 DNA is TGTGCCAGCAGCCGTACTCTGGGCGAGCAGTACTTC. It specifies CASSRTLGEQYF.

The table lists this clone with a count of one. This rearrangement joins TRBV18 to TRBJ1-2; D is uncertain. Germline CDR1 and CDR2: KGHSH and LQKENI. The CDR3 has 14 residues. The V end was cut by 3 bases, the J end by 1 base, with 9 bases between. The CDR3 DNA follows: TGTGCCAGCTCACCCGAACACCTTAACTATGGCTACACCTTC. This codes for CASSPEHLNYGYTF. Complete variable domain (other parts from reference TRBV18 and TRBJ1-2): NAGVMQNPRHLVRRRGQEARLRCSPMKGHSHVYWYRQLPEEGLKFMVYLQKENIIDESGMPKERFSAEFPKEGPSILRIQQVVRGDSAAYFCASSPEHLNYGYTFGSGTRLTVV.

This sequence joins TRBV5-1 and TRBJ2-1; 14 bases align to TRBD2. J lost 2 bases, V lost 3 bases, and 4 bases had no gene match. CDR1 is SGHRS, CDR2 YFSETQ, per germline. This CDR3 is 17 amino acids long. The CDR3 DNA reads TGCGCCAGCAGCTCCGGACTAGCGGGGGGAACCTACAATGAGCAGTTCTTC. It specifies CASSSGLAGGTYNEQFF.

The chain links TRBV6-5 to TRBJ1-1, with TRBD1 as a possible D gene (6 bases). This CDR3 spans 13 amino acids. Per germline, CDR1 MNHEY and CDR2 SVGAGI. Between the trimmed V and J ends, which lost 4 bases and 6 bases, there was a span of 12 bases. The CDR3 is CASSLQGIAEAFF. In nucleotides, the CDR3 is TGTGCCAGCAGTTTACAGGGTATCGCTGAAGCTTTCTTT.

V and J are TRBV5-1 and TRBJ1-2, with a possible D match to TRBD1 (6 bases). The CDR3 totals 14 residues. CDR1 is SGHRS and CDR2 is YFSETQ in the germline V gene. V was trimmed by 0 bases and J by 9 bases, leaving 15 bases between them. CDR3 in amino acids: CASSLAVFGDSYTF. CDR3 DNA: TGCGCCAGCAGCTTGGCCGTATTTGGGGACAGCTACACCTTC.

J is TRBJ1-1 and V is TRBV5-1; 12 nucleotides align to TRBD1. Germline loops: CDR1 SGHRS, CDR2 YFSETQ. With V trimmed by 0 bases and J by 1 base, 7 bases remained unmatched. This CDR3 spans 18 amino acids. The CDR3 loop is CASSLVAGTGGPNTEAFF. In DNA, the CDR3 is TGCGCCAGCAGCTTGGTCGCAGGGACAGGGGGCCCGAACACTGAAGCTTTCTTT.

The chain's CDR3 is CASTEGGAGTEAFF. As DNA, the CDR3 is TGTGCCAGCACTGAGGGGGGCGCCGGCACTGAAGCTTTCTTT. This chain connects TRBV2 to TRBJ1-1; possible D gene TRBD1, 6 bases. The CDR3 is 14 amino acids. Germline CDR1 is SNHLY and CDR2 is FYNNEI. Trimming left V 7 bases short and J 4 bases short, with 16 bases between.

The V gene is TRBV2, the J gene TRBJ2-7; D possibly corresponds to TRBD1 (6 bases). The CDR3 length is 14 residues. Per germline, CDR1 SNHLY and CDR2 FYNNEI. The V and J ends lost 7 bases and 1 base respectively, with 14 bases between them. CDR3 coding DNA: TGTGCCAGCACGGACGACAGGAGTTCCTACGAGCAGTACTTC. Its translation is CASTDDRSSYEQYF.

This sequence joins TRBV10-1 and TRBJ2-3; D gene ambiguous. V was clipped by 10 bases and J by 3 bases, with 14 bases between them. CDR1 and CDR2 (germline): WNHNN, SYGVQD (reference sequence). This CDR3 is built from 13 residues. The DNA of the CDR3 is TGCGCCACCCAGACCGGTGGGACAGATACGCAGTATTTT. Its translation: CATQTGGTDTQYF.

CDR3: CASSGSNEQFF. DNA of the CDR3: TGTGCCAGCAGCGGATCCAATGAGCAGTTCTTC. V and J are TRBV13 and TRBJ2-1; no firm D call. V shed 5 bases and J shed 6 bases, with 5 bases lying between them. Germline V gene sequence: CDR1 PRHDT, CDR2 FYEKMQ (reference sequence). The CDR3 spans 11 residues.

The V call is TRBV9, the J call TRBJ1-5; a possible D gene is TRBD1 (5 bases). From germline, CDR1 is SGDLS and CDR2 YYNGEE. There are 15 residues in the CDR3. V lost 2 bases, J lost 4 bases, and 13 bases lay in between. For the CDR3, the DNA is TGTGCCAGCAGCGTCCTCGGTGGGGCGAATCAGCCCCAGCATTTT. Protein: CASSVLGGANQPQHF.

The chain recombines TRBV2 with TRBJ1-1; no clear D. Germline lookup yields CDR1 SNHLY and CDR2 FYNNEI. The CDR3 is 14 amino acids. Trimming pared 0 bases from V and 4 bases from J, leaving 9 bases between. CDR3 residues: CASSEAQGPTEAFF. DNA of the CDR3: TGTGCCAGCAGTGAAGCTCAAGGGCCCACTGAAGCTTTCTTT.

The chain couples TRBV6-5 to TRBJ2-1, with 11 bases that match TRBD2. The CDR3 runs to 15 residues. V gave up 10 bases and J gave up 4 bases; unmatched junction bases: 9. Germline lookup yields CDR1 MNHEY and CDR2 SVGAGI. CDR3 nucleotides: TGTGCCATCAGGAGAACTAGCGGGGGATACAATGAGCAGTTCTTC. This gives the protein CAIRRTSGGYNEQFF.

The chain links TRBV7-2 to TRBJ2-4; 8 bases align to TRBD1. This CDR3 is built from 13 residues. CDR1 is SGHTA and CDR2 is FQGNSA in the germline V gene. V shed 5 bases, J shed 8 bases, and the junction held 5 bases outside the gene matches. CDR3 DNA sequence: TGTGCCAGCAGCGCGGGACAGGTCGACATTCAGTACTTC. Its translation: CASSAGQVDIQYF.

The genes are TRBV11-3 and TRBJ2-2; 12 bases map to TRBD1. V dropped 5 bases and J dropped 8; count of bases not matched to a gene: 6. The CDR3 is made up of 15 amino acids. Germline V gene sequence: CDR1 SGHNT, CDR2 YENEEA. In nucleotides, the CDR3 is TGTGCCAGCAGCCCGGGACAGGGGGCGCGGGGGGAGCTGTTTTTT. Protein sequence: CASSPGQGARGELFF.

V and J are TRBV6-6 and TRBJ1-2; TRBD1 agrees at 8 bases. The V gene end was trimmed by 7 bases and the J gene end by 2 bases; junction bases not matched to a gene: 6. Germline values: CDR1 MNHNY, CDR2 SVGAGI (reference sequence). The CDR3 runs to 14 residues. The CDR3 is CASTGQGRNYGYTF. The CDR3 DNA follows: TGTGCCAGCACAGGACAGGGTCGGAACTATGGCTACACCTTC.